Listed here are 27 T cell receptor beta chains from one sample, sequenced in a study of T-cell memory formation after mild COVID-19. TCRdb re-called the 5' RACE reads through MiXCR, storing one row per CDR3 protein. The sample consists of more than 300,000 distinct CDR3 sequences, 20% to 25% of them appearing once. Specimen: PBMCs or a T cell subset sorted from them (not recorded which). These receptors came from a man in his late teens or twenties who had mild COVID-19 (a few samples of this study predate the infection). Cell type and time point are not known.

This clonotype has at least ten counts. The rearrangement joins TRBV5-1 to TRBJ1-1, with a weak D call TRBD1 (5 bases). Germline V gives CDR1 SGHRS, CDR2 YFSETQ. There are 14 residues in the CDR3. The V end was cut by 4 bases, the J end by 1 base, with 11 bases between. CDR3 sequence: CASSPDTGNTEAFF. The CDR3, as DNA: TGCGCCAGCAGCCCGGATACAGGGAACACTGAAGCTTTCTTT.

The V gene is TRBV4-2, the J gene TRBJ1-1; D is ambiguous. CDR1 is LGHNA, CDR2 YNFKEQ, per germline. This CDR3 contains 14 residues. Trimming shortened V by 0 bases and J by 4 bases, and 9 bases separated the two germline ends. CDR3 in amino acids: CASSQELGITEAFF. CDR3 coding DNA: TGTGCCAGCAGCCAAGAGTTGGGGATCACTGAAGCTTTCTTT.

This chain joins TRBV5-1 and TRBJ2-3; D not certain. There are 12 residues in the CDR3. Germline CDR1 is SGHRS and CDR2 is YFSETQ. V lost 7 bases to trimming and J lost 6 bases, with 12 bases between them. The CDR3 is CASGERWDTQYF. CDR3 coding DNA: TGCGCCAGCGGAGAGAGGTGGGATACGCAGTATTTT. The full variable domain, completed using reference TRBV5-1 and TRBJ2-3, is KAGVTQTPRYLIKTRGQQVTLSCSPISGHRSVSWYQQTPGQGLQFLFEYFSETQRNKGNFPGRFSGRQFSNSRSEMNVSTLELGDSALYLCASGERWDTQYFGPGTRLTVL.

This clonotype was recorded at least ten times. The chain joins TRBV12-3 or TRBV12-4 to TRBJ2-7, with a weak D call TRBD2 (5 bases). The CDR3 length is 12 residues. Trimming took 8 bases from V and 0 from J, leaving 8 bases between them. This CDR3 is CASSRDSYEQYF. As DNA, the CDR3 is TGTGCCAGCTCCCGGGACTCCTACGAGCAGTACTTC.

The J gene is TRBJ2-6, the V gene TRBV5-1, with TRBD1 matching over 11 bases. The V gene's germline CDR1 is SGHRS and CDR2 YFSETQ. The V gene end was trimmed by 4 bases and the J gene end by 2 bases; junction bases not matched to a gene: 8. CDR3 length: 18 residues. The CDR3 spells CASSRPPGQGAGANVLTF. Here the CDR3 DNA reads TGCGCCAGCAGCCGTCCCCCGGGACAGGGGGCTGGGGCCAACGTCCTGACTTTC.

The V call is TRBV6-2 or TRBV6-3, the J call TRBJ1-2; no clear D gene. V gave up 4 bases and J gave up 8 bases, with 11 bases separating them. The CDR3 length is 12 residues. Germline V gene lookup returns CDR1 MNHEY and CDR2 SVGEGT. The CDR3 region has the DNA TGTGCCAGCAGTTCCGGGCCTTGGGGCTACACCTTC. Translated: CASSSGPWGYTF.

In its sample, this clonotype was seen once. A much bigger clone sits one base away, suggesting this may be a read error. V gene TRBV12-3 or TRBV12-4 combines with J gene TRBJ1-1, with a weak D call TRBD1 (6 bases). There are 13 residues in the CDR3. In nucleotides, the CDR3 is TGTGCCAGCAGTTTGCGGGGGGACACTGAAGCTTTATTT. It is translated as CASSLRGDTEALF.

V usage is TRBV20-1 and J usage is TRBJ1-5; 8 nucleotides align to TRBD1. Trimming removed 4 bases from V and 6 bases from J; junction bases left unmatched: 14. Germline V gene sequence: CDR1 DFQATT, CDR2 SNEGSKA (reference sequence). The CDR3 contains 16 residues. CDR3 protein: CSATLGQGLVLQPQHF. CDR3 DNA sequence: TGCAGTGCTACACTCGGACAGGGATTAGTCCTTCAGCCCCAGCATTTT.

The gene calls are TRBV29-1 and TRBJ2-4; D is possibly TRBD2 (5 bases). V shed 4 bases and J shed 3 bases, with 13 bases lying between them. CDR1 and CDR2 from the germline V gene are SQVTM and ANQGSEA. The CDR3 has 14 amino acids. This CDR3 reads CSVAGKGSKNIQYF. The DNA for the CDR3 is TGCAGCGTTGCGGGGAAAGGTAGCAAAAACATTCAGTACTTC.

J is TRBJ1-2 and V is TRBV2; D unclear. The germline V gene has CDR1 SNHLY and CDR2 FYNNEI. V dropped 4 bases and J dropped 8 bases, with 8 bases sitting between them. CDR3 length equals 11 residues. The CDR3 DNA sequence: TGTGCCAGCAGTGTCCTGGGGGGCTACACCTTC. Translated, it gives CASSVLGGYTF.

V gene TRBV7-9 combines with J gene TRBJ1-2; tentatively, D is TRBD1 (5 bases). CDR3 length equals 13 residues. From germline, CDR1 is SEHNR and CDR2 FQNEAQ (reference sequence). The V end lost 5 bases, the J end lost 4 bases, and 11 bases lay between the germline ends. This CDR3 reads CASSTQGGYGYTF. DNA of the CDR3: TGTGCCAGCAGCACCCAGGGAGGCTATGGCTACACCTTC.

The V and J genes are TRBV7-2 and TRBJ1-2; perhaps TRBD1 as D (5 bases). The CDR3 covers 15 residues. Trimming left V 1 base short and J 10 bases short, with 19 bases between. Germline CDR1 reads SGHTA; CDR2 reads FQGNSA. The CDR3 protein is CASSLEGTAQTHYTF. In DNA, the CDR3 is TGTGCCAGCAGCTTAGAGGGGACCGCACAAACACACTACACCTTC.

This clonotype has more than one count but fewer than ten. V and J are TRBV6-1 and TRBJ1-2, with a tentative D call TRBD1 (5 bases). CDR3 length: 15 residues. Between the trimmed V and J ends, which lost 4 bases and 4 bases, there was a span of 16 bases. CDR1 is MNHNS and CDR2 is SASEGT in the germline V gene. CDR3: CASSVFGAGPYGYTF. The CDR3 DNA reads TGTGCCAGCAGTGTATTTGGGGCAGGCCCCTATGGCTACACCTTC.

This clonotype has more than one count but fewer than ten. This rearrangement joins TRBV19 to TRBJ1-1; the match to TRBD1 covers 10 bases. The CDR3 has 15 residues. Germline V gives CDR1 LNHDA, CDR2 SQIVND (reference sequence). V lost 4 bases and J lost 6; bases outside the gene matches: 8. The CDR3 DNA sequence: TGTGCCAGTAGTACGACCGGGACAGGGGACTCTGAAGCTTTCTTT. Translating gives CASSTTGTGDSEAFF.

This clonotype occurred many times. The V gene is TRBV19, the J gene TRBJ2-2; D possibly uses TRBD1 or TRBD2 (6 bases each). V was clipped by 4 bases and J by 4 bases, with 16 bases between them. The CDR3 is made up of 16 amino acids. CDR1 LNHDA and CDR2 SQIVND come from the germline V gene (reference sequence). CDR3 amino acids: CASSTILRGGTGELFF. CDR3 nucleotide sequence: TGTGCCAGTAGTACAATCCTCAGGGGAGGCACCGGGGAGCTGTTTTTT. Complete variable domain (other parts from reference TRBV19 and TRBJ2-2): DGGITQSPKYLFRKEGQNVTLSCEQNLNHDAMYWYRQDPGQGLRLIYYSQIVNDFQKGDIAEGYSVSREKKESFPLTVTSAQKNPTAFYLCASSTILRGGTGELFFGEGSRLTVL.

CDR3 in amino acids: CASSFGMLGTEAFF. For the CDR3, the DNA is TGTGCCAGCAGCTTCGGTATGTTGGGGACTGAAGCTTTCTTT. The chain combines TRBV5-5 with TRBJ1-1, with D uncertain. Trimming pared 2 bases from V and 5 bases from J, leaving 13 bases between. Germline V lookup: CDR1 SGHKS, CDR2 YYEKEE (reference sequence). The CDR3 length is 14 residues.

This clonotype has a single count. This sequence joins TRBV6-2 or TRBV6-3 and TRBJ1-5; no definite D call. The length of the CDR3 is 13 residues. Germline V lookup: CDR1 MNHEY, CDR2 SVGEGT. Trimming removed 7 bases from V and 0 bases from J, with 7 bases in between. CDR3 protein: CASTWSSNQPQHF. The CDR3 DNA is TGTGCCAGCACTTGGAGTAGCAATCAGCCCCAGCATTTT.

The chain joins TRBV7-2 to TRBJ2-7; D possibly corresponds to TRBD2 (5 bases). The CDR3 runs 14 residues. V dropped 1 base and J dropped 5 bases, with 12 bases sitting between them. Germline V gene lookup returns CDR1 SGHTA and CDR2 FQGNSA. CDR3 DNA: TGTGCCAGCAGCTTAGTGAGGGAGTCGAACGAGCAGTACTTC. Translating it yields CASSLVRESNEQYF.

The rearrangement uses TRBV6-6 and TRBJ1-2; D possibly corresponds to TRBD1 (6 bases). Germline V gene data show CDR1 as MNHNY and CDR2 as SVGAGI (reference sequence). With 4 bases removed from V and 3 bases from J, the gap between germline ends came to 9 bases. The CDR3 contains 13 residues. The CDR3 DNA reads as TGTGCCAGCAGTTGGGGGGGCGACTATGGCTACACCTTC. Translating it yields CASSWGGDYGYTF.

As to this clonotype: One end of the junction is discordant with germline, which a read error may explain. The rearrangement uses TRBV7-7 and TRBJ2-1, with TRBD2 as a possible D gene (5 bases). CDR1 SSHAT and CDR2 FNYEAQ come from the germline V gene (reference sequence). The CDR3 is 15 amino acids. This CDR3 is CASSLASGEYNEQFF. CDR3 nucleotide sequence: TGTGCTAGCAGCTTAGCGTCTGGCGAGTACAATGAGCAGTTCTTC.

A few counts support this clonotype. At one of its ends the junction is not consistent with the germline gene, which may arise from a read error. The chain links TRBV4-3 to TRBJ2-4, with D unresolved. Germline-derived CDR1 and CDR2 are LGHNA and YSLEER. The CDR3 extends over 16 amino acids. CDR3 region: CASSQEVFGNKNIQYF. In nucleotides, the CDR3 is TGCGCCAGCAGTCAAGAAGTCTTCGGTAATAAAAACATTCAGTACTTC.

For the CDR3, the DNA is TGTGCCAGCAGCACACAGAGCGGGGAAGAGACCCAGTACTTC. This translates into CASSTQSGEETQYF. The chain has TRBV12-3 or TRBV12-4 and TRBJ2-5; 7 nucleotides agree with TRBD2. The CDR3 has 14 residues. Unmatched junction bases numbered 7, after V lost 6 bases and J lost 3 bases.

Here the CDR3 reads CAWSVGSLYEQYF. The CDR3 nucleotides read TGTGCCTGGAGTGTAGGCTCACTCTACGAGCAGTACTTC. This sequence joins TRBV30 and TRBJ2-7; D is ambiguous. Germline V CDR1 and CDR2: GTSNPN, SVGIG (reference sequence). V dropped 0 bases and J dropped 3 bases, with 9 bases sitting between them. The CDR3 runs 13 residues.

This clonotype came up a few times. The rearrangement links TRBV4-3 to TRBJ1-1; D is perhaps TRBD1 (5 bases). The CDR3 extends over 14 amino acids. CDR1 and CDR2 from the germline V gene are LGHNA and YSLEER. Trimming removed 0 bases from V and 8 bases from J, with 13 bases in between. CDR3 DNA: TGCGCCAGCAGCCAAGATGGGACCCCTCAGGAAGCTTTCTTT. Translating it yields CASSQDGTPQEAFF.

This clonotype appeared a few times. The chain carries TRBV9 and TRBJ2-6, with D unresolved. Germline V gene data show CDR1 as SGDLS and CDR2 as YYNGEE. The CDR3 contains 15 residues. Trimming removed 2 bases at V and 4 bases at J, with 10 bases between. The CDR3: CASSVWGTGANVLTF. The CDR3 nucleotides read TGTGCCAGCAGCGTTTGGGGTACAGGGGCCAACGTCCTGACTTTC.

This clonotype appeared a few times. The CDR3 here is CASSLASSFSEAFF. CDR3 in DNA: TGCGCCAGCAGCTTGGCATCGTCGTTCTCTGAAGCTTTCTTT. V usage is TRBV5-1 and J usage is TRBJ1-1, with unresolved D. Between the trimmed V and J ends, which lost 0 bases and 6 bases, there was a span of 12 bases. This CDR3 contains 14 residues. CDR1 is SGHRS and CDR2 is YFSETQ in the germline V gene.

V is TRBV7-2 and J is TRBJ1-2, with 7 bases that match TRBD1. Germline lookup yields CDR1 SGHTA and CDR2 FQGNSA. The J segment lost 6 bases and the V segment lost 5 bases, leaving 15 bases of the junction unmatched. CDR3 length equals 16 residues. The CDR3 coding sequence is TGTGCCAGCAGCCCTCACCTGACAGGGATTGCAAATGGCTACACCTTC. This sequence encodes CASSPHLTGIANGYTF.